This TCR beta chain stems from a study of T-cell memory formation after mild COVID-19. Overall study: Most TCR clusters belonged to a single donor. General study points: Largely, contracting CD4+ clones fell within CM and EM, and contracting CD8+ clones within EMRA. Day 15 to 85 contractors were CD4/CD8 balanced; later expanders leaned CD4+.

CDR1 and CDR2 (germline): MNHEY, SVGAGI. J lost 0 bases, V lost 3 bases, and 13 bases had no gene match. CDR3 length: 20 amino acids. This clonotype appeared a few times. The target antigen is unknown. Constant-segment primers were used for 5'RACE, and the resulting TCR alpha and TCR beta cDNA libraries carried sample barcodes and UMIs. TCRdb called the 5' RACE reads again in MiXCR, with one record for every CDR3 protein. The table has 50,000 or so distinct CDR3 sequences, roughly 25% seen once; the top ten hold roughly 47%. This chain connects TRBV6-5 to TRBJ2-6, with TRBD1 identical over 8 bases. The sequenced sample consisted of PBMCs or a T cell subset sorted from them (not recorded which). This TCR derives from a man younger than 30 who had mild COVID-19 (a few samples of this study predate the infection). Cell type and time point are not known. CDR3 in amino acids: CASSYRRPRDRYSGANVLTF. The DNA for the CDR3 is TGTGCCAGCAGTTATCGACGGCCCCGGGACAGGTACTCTGGGGCCAACGTCCTGACTTTC.